Here is one T cell receptor beta chain with its context. Per germline, CDR1 KGHSH and CDR2 LQKENI. Deletions cut 3 bases from V and 2 bases from J, with 10 bases between. There are 14 residues in the CDR3. The data were taken from a study of blood T cell repertoires in COVID-19. Some clones are missing from TCRdb's copy, which holds only in-frame ones; the method was immunoSEQ multiplex PCR. The table records approximately 100,000 clones, about 89% of them present only once. The source material was peripheral blood. The sequence was obtained from a human donor with acute or convalescent COVID-19. The donor label of this sample is uncertain. V and J are TRBV18 and TRBJ1-1; tentatively, D is TRBD1 (5 bases). The CDR3 spells CASSPRAVNTEAFF. CDR3 coding DNA: TGTGCCAGCTCACCCAGGGCAGTAAACACTGAAGCTTTCTTT.